A selection of T cell receptor beta chains follows, all from one sample in a study of OX40 agonist ivuxolimab in advanced cancers. Sequencing used immunoSEQ multiplex PCR; TCRdb keeps in-frame clones, though not all of them. This table has approximately 70,000 clones, about four fifths appearing once. Sequences were derived from CD4+ or CD8+ T cells sorted from blood, sampled in a trial of the OX40 agonist ivuxolimab. These receptor sequences come from an adult with an advanced solid tumor such as melanoma, head and neck, liver or kidney cancer. Each CDR3 is given with its conserved first and last residue. A D gene is named only where the DNA matches it firmly. Clone size is shown for a subset of rows, as once, few, many or a class of expanded clone.

D gene: TRBD2; J gene: TRBJ2-5; clone size: NA; V gene: TRBV5-1; CDR3 DNA: TGCGCCAGCAGCTTGGTCATAGGGACTAGCGGGGAAGAGACCCAGTACTTC; CDR3 protein: CASSLVIGTSGEETQYF
D gene: NA; J gene: TRBJ2-7; clone size: NA; V gene: TRBV7-2; CDR3 DNA: TGTGCCAGCAGCTTTGGGGGGCCAGGCTACGAGCAGTACTTC; CDR3 protein: CASSFGGPGYEQYF
D gene: NA; J gene: TRBJ2-7; clone size: NA; V gene: TRBV6-5; CDR3 DNA: TGTGCCAGCAGTTCCCTGGGGACAAGGTCTTACGAGCAGTACTTC; CDR3 protein: CASSSLGTRSYEQYF
D gene: NA; J gene: TRBJ1-4; clone size: NA; V gene: TRBV2; CDR3 DNA: TGTGCCAGCGGGGGCGTCGATGAAAAACTGTTTTTT; CDR3 protein: CASGGVDEKLFF
D gene: NA; J gene: TRBJ2-3; clone size: once; V gene: TRBV9; CDR3 DNA: TGTGCCAGCAGCGCCCGAGGAGGTGGTCCAGATACGCAGTATTTT; CDR3 protein: CASSARGGGPDTQYF
D gene: NA; J gene: TRBJ1-2; clone size: few; V gene: TRBV29-1; CDR3 DNA: TGCAGCGTCCAGCGGGCGGGCTATGGCTACACCTTC; CDR3 protein: CSVQRAGYGYTF
D gene: NA; J gene: TRBJ1-4; clone size: NA; V gene: TRBV5-4; CDR3 DNA: TGTGCCAGCAGCCCAGGAGGTACGGGCGAAAAACTGTTTTTT; CDR3 protein: CASSPGGTGEKLFF
D gene: TRBD2; J gene: TRBJ2-1; clone size: NA; V gene: TRBV6-1; CDR3 DNA: TGTGCCAGCAGTGAGACTAGCGGGAGGAGCTCCTACAATGAGCAGTTCTTC; CDR3 protein: CASSETSGRSSYNEQFF
D gene: TRBD1; J gene: TRBJ1-3; clone size: NA; V gene: TRBV6-6; CDR3 DNA: TGTGCCAGCAGTGCCCGACAGGGACAAAAAGGAAACACCATATATTTT; CDR3 protein: CASSARQGQKGNTIYF
D gene: TRBD1; J gene: TRBJ1-1; clone size: NA; V gene: TRBV7-3; CDR3 DNA: TGTGCCAGCAGCTTAACGGGACAGGGGACTGAAGCTTTCTTT; CDR3 protein: CASSLTGQGTEAFF
D gene: NA; J gene: TRBJ1-1; clone size: NA; V gene: TRBV29-1; CDR3 DNA: TGCAGCGTAACAGGTATGAACACTGAAGCTTTCTTT; CDR3 protein: CSVTGMNTEAFF
D gene: TRBD1; J gene: TRBJ2-3; clone size: NA; V gene: TRBV7-3; CDR3 DNA: TGTGCCAGCAGCTTGGCAGGACAGGGTACGCAGTATTTT; CDR3 protein: CASSLAGQGTQYF
D gene: NA; J gene: TRBJ1-3; clone size: NA; V gene: TRBV19; CDR3 DNA: TGTGCCAGTTCAGCACCCAGCTCTGGAAACACCATATATTTT; CDR3 protein: CASSAPSSGNTIYF
D gene: TRBD2; J gene: TRBJ2-3; clone size: NA; V gene: TRBV19; CDR3 DNA: TGTGCCAGTAGCCCGACTAGCGGGATGATAGATACGCAGTATTTT; CDR3 protein: CASSPTSGMIDTQYF
D gene: NA; J gene: TRBJ1-5; clone size: few; V gene: TRBV7-2; CDR3 DNA: TGTGCCAGCGCTGCCCTATTCGATCAGCCCCAGCATTTT; CDR3 protein: CASAALFDQPQHF
D gene: NA; J gene: TRBJ2-2; clone size: NA; V gene: TRBV7-8; CDR3 DNA: TGTGCCAGCAGCTTAGACGGGGCAGGGGATTCCGGGGAGCTGTTTTTT; CDR3 protein: CASSLDGAGDSGELFF
D gene: TRBD1; J gene: TRBJ1-2; clone size: NA; V gene: TRBV7-2; CDR3 DNA: TGTGCCAGCAGCTTAGGTCAGCCAGGGGGCTATGGCTACACCTTC; CDR3 protein: CASSLGQPGGYGYTF
D gene: NA; J gene: TRBJ1-2; clone size: NA; V gene: TRBV6-1; CDR3 DNA: TGTGCCAGCAGTCCGGGCGCCGAGTACTATGGCTACACCTTC; CDR3 protein: CASSPGAEYYGYTF
D gene: TRBD1; J gene: TRBJ2-2; clone size: once; V gene: TRBV11-3; CDR3 DNA: TGTGCCAGCAGCTCCCGACAGGGGGCGAGCACCGGGGAGCTGTTTTTT; CDR3 protein: CASSSRQGASTGELFF
D gene: NA; J gene: TRBJ1-3; clone size: few; V gene: TRBV11-3; CDR3 DNA: TGTGCCAGCAGCTTAGTGGGGTTCTCTGGAAACACCATATATTTT; CDR3 protein: CASSLVGFSGNTIYF